The 14 T cell receptor beta chains below come from one sample, sequenced in a study of cytomegalovirus exposure and HLA in healthy donors. Primers for the PCR totalled 60 Vbeta and 13 Jbeta. Here immunoSEQ multiplex PCR was the method, and the copy in TCRdb shows in-frame clones only, minus some. Seen here are around 120,000 clones, approximately 61% observed once, and the top ten hold roughly 1.6%. Sequences were obtained from PBMCs. The receptors originated from a man aged 25 to 45 in good health and CMV-seropositive.

A few counts support this clone. The rearrangement links TRBV7-2 to TRBJ2-5; a weak D match, TRBD2 (5 bases). In germline, CDR1 is SGHTA, CDR2 FQGNSA. V lost 5 bases and J lost 2, with 15 bases in between. CDR3 length: 15 residues. The CDR3 nucleotides are TGTGCCAGCAGCCGACCTAAAGGAGGACAAGAGACCCAGTACTTC. This sequence encodes CASSRPKGGQETQYF. The variable domain in full, completed from reference TRBV7-2 and TRBJ2-5, reads GAGVSQSPSNKVTEKGKDVELRCDPISGHTALYWYRQSLGQGLEFLIYFQGNSAPDKSGLPSDRFSAERTGGSVSTLTIQRTQQEDSAVYLCASSRPKGGQETQYFGPGTRLLVL.

This clone was found a few times. This chain links TRBV27 with TRBJ1-2; 7 bases match TRBD1. CDR3 size: 15 residues. J was trimmed by 4 bases and V by 6 bases; bases with no gene match: 11. Germline CDR1 reads MNHEY; CDR2 reads SMNVEV (reference sequence). The CDR3 loop is CASSMGQHGSYGYTF. The CDR3 region has the DNA TGTGCCAGCAGCATGGGACAGCATGGTAGCTATGGCTACACCTTC.

V is TRBV18 and J is TRBJ1-2; tentatively, D is TRBD1 (6 bases). With 3 bases removed from V and 8 bases from J, the gap between germline ends came to 16 bases. The CDR3 sequence is 14 residues long. CDR1 and CDR2 (germline): KGHSH, LQKENI. This chain's CDR3 is CASSPGQGYGGYTF. The CDR3 nucleotides are TGTGCCAGCTCACCTGGCCAGGGGTATGGAGGCTACACCTTC.

The chain combines TRBV4-1 with TRBJ2-3, with TRBD2 identical over 9 bases. The CDR3 extends over 15 amino acids. Germline V lookup: CDR1 MGHRA, CDR2 YSYEKL. V was clipped by 4 bases and J by 4 bases; unmatched bases: 6. CDR3 bases: TGCGCCAGCAGCCTTAGCGGGAGTTTGGCAGATACGCAGTATTTT. Protein: CASSLSGSLADTQYF.

V is TRBV6-1 and J is TRBJ2-4, with TRBD2 identical over 15 bases. The CDR3 sequence is 19 residues long. V was clipped by 4 bases and J by 0 bases; unmatched bases: 7. Germline V gives CDR1 MNHNS, CDR2 SASEGT. Here the CDR3 reads CASSAGGLAGGLAKNIQYF. The CDR3 DNA sequence: TGTGCCAGCAGTGCCGGGGGACTAGCGGGGGGACTAGCCAAAAACATTCAGTACTTC.

The chain links TRBV12-5 to TRBJ1-2, with D unresolved. V was trimmed by 2 bases and J by 4 bases, leaving 8 bases between them. Germline CDR1 is LGHNT and CDR2 is FRNRAP. The CDR3 extends over 13 amino acids. Here the CDR3 DNA reads TGTGCTAGTGGTTTGTCGCGGTTCTATGGCTACACCTTC. This translates into CASGLSRFYGYTF.

The genes are TRBV4-3 and TRBJ2-1, with D possibly matching TRBD1 (7 bases). Germline CDR1 reads LGHNA; CDR2 reads YSLEER. Trimming took 0 bases from V and 9 from J, leaving 18 bases between them. The CDR3 extends over 16 amino acids. CDR3 sequence: CASSQDLRQGGFEQFF. For the CDR3, the DNA is TGCGCCAGCAGCCAAGATTTGCGGCAGGGGGGCTTTGAGCAGTTCTTC.

The rearrangement links TRBV7-2 to TRBJ1-2; perhaps TRBD1 as D (6 bases). Germline-derived CDR1 and CDR2 are SGHTA and FQGNSA. The germline V and J ends were trimmed by 2 bases and 5 bases, with 12 bases remaining between them. The CDR3 length is 14 residues. Here the CDR3 DNA reads TGTGCCAGCAGCTTAAAACAGGGAGGGTATGGCTACACCTTC. Protein sequence: CASSLKQGGYGYTF.

A note on this clone: Germline is not matched at one junction end, which may reflect a read error. The chain combines TRBV7-9 with TRBJ2-5, with D perhaps TRBD2 (5 bases). CDR1 and CDR2 from the germline V gene are SEHNR and FQNEAQ (reference sequence). There are 18 residues in the CDR3. In DNA form, the CDR3 reads TGTTCCAGCAGCTTAACGGCCCTAGGAGGCAAGGGAAGAGAGACCCAGTACTTC. This translates into CSSSLTALGGKGRETQYF.

The table lists this clone with a few counts. The genes are TRBV10-3 and TRBJ2-7, with 11 positions matching TRBD1. Germline CDR1 ENHRY, CDR2 SYGVKD. The CDR3 has 15 amino acids. V was pared by 3 bases and J by 6 bases, with 7 bases of the junction left unmatched. The CDR3 DNA sequence: TGTGCCATCAGTGATATCTCGGGACAGGGGGTCGAGCAGTACTTC. Translation gives CAISDISGQGVEQYF.

The CDR3 DNA is TGCGCCAGCAGTCAATACCGGACAGGGCCCTTCAACTATGGCTACACCTTC. Protein: CASSQYRTGPFNYGYTF. V gene TRBV23-1 combines with J gene TRBJ1-2; 8 nucleotides align to TRBD1. TRBV23-1 is treated as an ORF (open reading frame) with a function not yet certain. The CDR3 totals 17 residues. J lost 2 bases, V lost 1 base, and 9 bases had no gene match.

The rearrangement joins TRBV27 to TRBJ1-1, with D possibly matching TRBD1 (5 bases). This CDR3 has 16 residues. Germline CDR1 reads MNHEY; CDR2 reads SMNVEV (reference sequence). Trimming stripped 2 bases from V and 0 bases from J, with 13 bases between. The CDR3 DNA sequence: TGTGCCAGCAGTTTAAAGGCAGGGTATATGAACACTGAAGCTTTCTTT. It translates to CASSLKAGYMNTEAFF.

The chain employs TRBV19 and TRBJ2-1; 10 nucleotides align to TRBD2. Germline V gene lookup returns CDR1 LNHDA and CDR2 SQIVND (reference sequence). The CDR3 is 17 residues long. V shed 3 bases, J shed 3 bases, and the junction held 8 bases outside the gene matches. This CDR3 reads CASSIVRASGSYNEQFF. In nucleotides, the CDR3 is TGTGCCAGTAGTATCGTCAGGGCTAGCGGGAGCTACAATGAGCAGTTCTTC.

The chain combines TRBV7-3 with TRBJ1-1; D possibly corresponds to TRBD1 (5 bases). Trimming pared 5 bases from V and 5 bases from J, leaving 12 bases between. Germline values: CDR1 SGHTA, CDR2 FQGTGA. The CDR3 covers 13 residues. The CDR3 spells CASSQTEGTEAFF. CDR3 nucleotides: TGTGCCAGCAGCCAGACAGAAGGGACTGAAGCTTTCTTT.